What follows are 21 T cell receptor beta chains derived from one specimen sequenced in a study of T cell changes during pregnancy in multiple sclerosis. This table comes from immunoSEQ multiplex PCR, and its TCRdb copy is limited to in-frame clones, with some not included. The table lists under 90,000 clones, around 90% of them singletons, with 3.7% in the top ten. The material sequenced was peripheral blood, taken after pregnancy. The receptors stem from a female donor in good health, enrolled as a control in a pregnancy study.

The chain's CDR3 is CASTRGVRQPQHF. Written as DNA, the CDR3 is TGTGCCAGCACCCGGGGGGTTAGGCAGCCCCAGCATTTT. V and J are TRBV6-1 and TRBJ1-5, with D perhaps matching TRBD1 (5 bases). Germline V lookup: CDR1 MNHNS, CDR2 SASEGT. With 7 bases removed from V and 7 bases from J, the gap between germline ends came to 14 bases. This CDR3 is 13 amino acids long.

V gene TRBV4-1 combines with J gene TRBJ1-2; D is possibly TRBD1 (6 bases). The germline V gene encodes CDR1 MGHRA and CDR2 YSYEKL. The CDR3 covers 14 residues. Trimming took 5 bases from V and 2 from J, leaving 12 bases between them. CDR3 coding DNA: TGCGCCAGCAGCGGGGGCGGCCGGAACTATGGCTACACCTTC. Protein sequence: CASSGGGRNYGYTF.

This chain connects TRBV19 to TRBJ1-2, with D perhaps TRBD1 (6 bases). The CDR3 contains 13 residues. V lost 8 bases and J lost 4, with 14 bases in between. Germline V lookup: CDR1 LNHDA, CDR2 SQIVND (reference sequence). The CDR3 region is CASGDTVFYGYTF. The CDR3 region has the DNA TGTGCCAGTGGGGACACGGTGTTCTATGGCTACACCTTC.

This clone was detected once. The V call is TRBV7-9, the J call TRBJ1-2; 9 bases agree with TRBD1. Trimming took 1 base from V and 4 from J; bases not matched to a gene: 13. CDR1 and CDR2 from the germline V gene are SEHNR and FQNEAQ (reference sequence). CDR3 length equals 18 residues. The CDR3 DNA reads TGTGCCAGCAGCTTAGGTTCGGGACAGGGTAGGGACTTCTATGGCTACACCTTC. Its protein is CASSLGSGQGRDFYGYTF.

The chain recombines TRBV21-1 with TRBJ1-2; the table's TRBD1 call for D was not verified on the DNA. TRBV21-1 corresponds to a pseudogene. This CDR3 is built from 13 residues. The CDR3: CAAPGHCNYGYTF. In DNA form, the CDR3 reads TGTGCCGCACCGGGACATTGTAACTATGGCTACACCTTC.

The rearrangement links TRBV5-4 to TRBJ1-2; D is possibly TRBD1 (5 bases). The ends were cut back, 2 bases at V and 8 bases at J, with 19 bases in the middle. Germline loops: CDR1 SGHNT, CDR2 YYREEE (reference sequence). The CDR3 runs 15 residues. For the CDR3, the DNA is TGTGCCAGCAGCTTATCGGGACTGAAAAGGTGGGGCTACACCTTC. Translating gives CASSLSGLKRWGYTF.

J is TRBJ1-2 and V is TRBV2, with TRBD1 as a possible D gene (5 bases). Germline loops: CDR1 SNHLY, CDR2 FYNNEI. The CDR3 has 12 amino acids. Trimming took 3 bases from V and 8 from J, leaving 10 bases between them. The CDR3: CASSDLGRGYTF. Here the CDR3 DNA reads TGTGCCAGCAGTGATTTGGGGCGCGGCTACACCTTC.

V and J are TRBV6-1 and TRBJ2-7, with D tentatively TRBD2 (5 bases). Trimming removed 8 bases from V and 2 bases from J, with 10 bases in between. CDR1 MNHNS and CDR2 SASEGT come from the germline V gene. CDR3 length: 12 residues. The chain's CDR3 is CASEGGAYEQYF. As DNA, the CDR3 is TGTGCCAGCGAGGGCGGCGCCTACGAGCAGTACTTC.

The chain employs TRBV6-6 and TRBJ1-3; weak D call: TRBD1 (5 bases). V was pared by 9 bases and J by 6 bases, with 18 bases between. The CDR3 is made up of 14 amino acids. Germline V gene sequence: CDR1 MNHNY, CDR2 SVGAGI (reference sequence). DNA of the CDR3: TGTGCCAGTACAGTGTCGGGGACTGAAAACACCATATATTTT. Translation gives CASTVSGTENTIYF.

The gene calls are TRBV5-4 and TRBJ2-2; 11 bases agree with TRBD1. The CDR3 is 17 residues long. Germline loops: CDR1 SGHNT, CDR2 YYREEE (reference sequence). J lost 6 bases, V lost 4 bases, and 11 bases had no gene match. This chain's CDR3 is CASSAPAGDRGAGELFF. In DNA form, the CDR3 reads TGTGCCAGCAGCGCCCCGGCGGGGGACAGGGGGGCCGGGGAGCTGTTTTTT.

The V and J genes are TRBV7-8 and TRBJ1-2, with D hard to call. V was pared by 4 bases and J by 8 bases, with 11 bases between. Germline CDR1 is SGHVS and CDR2 is FQNEAQ. This CDR3 contains 12 residues. The CDR3 DNA reads as TGTGCCAGCAGCTCCGACTTCGGAGGCTACACCTTC. It codes for CASSSDFGGYTF. Based on the CDR3 plus reference TRBV7-8 and TRBJ1-2, the full variable domain is GAGVSQSPRYKVAKRGQDVALRCDPISGHVSLFWYQQALGQGPEFLTYFQNEAQLDKSGLPSDRFFAERPEGSVSTLKIQRTQQEDSAVYLCASSSDFGGYTFGSGTRLTVV.

The chain employs TRBV6-6 and TRBJ2-7; TRBD2 matches at 7 bases. Per germline, CDR1 MNHNY and CDR2 SVGAGI (reference sequence). The CDR3 loop spans 13 amino acids. Germline trimming cut 6 bases from V and 6 bases from J; bases unmatched to any gene: 8. CDR3 nucleotides: TGTGCCAGCAGCCCCGTACTAGCGTTCGAGCAGTACTTC. Its translation is CASSPVLAFEQYF.

The chain couples TRBV7-2 to TRBJ1-5, with D perhaps TRBD1 (5 bases). Germline CDR1 and CDR2: SGHTA and FQGNSA. The CDR3 has 14 amino acids. The V gene lost 0 bases and the J gene lost 8 bases, with 11 bases spanning the gap. Here the CDR3 reads CASSLALGGKPQHF. In DNA, the CDR3 is TGTGCCAGCAGCTTAGCTTTGGGGGGGAAGCCCCAGCATTTT.

This clone was counted a few times. The chain combines TRBV2 with TRBJ1-5; D remains ambiguous. V dropped 4 bases and J dropped 8 bases, with 12 bases sitting between them. CDR3 length equals 13 residues. Germline V gene data show CDR1 as SNHLY and CDR2 as FYNNEI. CDR3 nucleotide sequence: TGTGCCAGCAGTGGGACCGAGGGTGAGCCCCAGCATTTT. Its translation is CASSGTEGEPQHF.

The chain combines TRBV28 with TRBJ1-5, with 9 bases that match TRBD1. The trim removed 5 bases at V and 2 bases at J, leaving 7 bases unmatched. This CDR3 region has 16 residues. Germline CDR1 MDHEN, CDR2 SYDVKM. CDR3 protein: CASSPPRDRGNQPQHF. The CDR3 DNA is TGTGCCAGCAGTCCGCCCCGGGACAGGGGCAATCAGCCCCAGCATTTT.

The chain has TRBV7-2 and TRBJ2-3, with D maybe TRBD2 (6 bases). The CDR3 is made up of 16 amino acids. The V end lost 0 bases, the J end lost 2 bases, and 12 bases lay between the germline ends. The germline CDR1 and CDR2 sequences are SGHTA and FQGNSA. CDR3: CASSLALGGATDTQYF. The CDR3 DNA reads TGTGCCAGCAGCTTAGCGCTCGGGGGAGCCACAGATACGCAGTATTTT.

The chain recombines TRBV2 with TRBJ2-7, with D tentatively TRBD2 (6 bases). With 8 bases removed from V and 4 bases from J, the gap between germline ends came to 15 bases. From germline, CDR1 is SNHLY and CDR2 FYNNEI. The CDR3 spans 13 residues. The CDR3 protein is CASEAGRPYEQYF. The CDR3 DNA reads TGTGCCAGCGAGGCGGGACGCCCATACGAGCAGTACTTC.

The rearrangement uses TRBV5-5 and TRBJ2-7; D is undetermined. V gave up 3 bases and J gave up 5 bases, with 15 bases separating them. This CDR3 has 14 residues. Per the germline V gene, CDR1 is SGHKS and CDR2 is YYEKEE (reference sequence). CDR3 sequence: CASSSGINRDEQYF. The CDR3 DNA sequence: TGTGCCAGCAGCTCAGGAATAAACCGAGACGAGCAGTACTTC.

The chain couples TRBV7-3 to TRBJ2-1; the match to TRBD2 covers 16 bases. V dropped 5 bases and J dropped 10; count of bases not matched to a gene: 2. The length of the CDR3 is 14 residues. CDR1 is SGHTA and CDR2 is FQGTGA in the germline V gene. CDR3 residues: CASSPGLAGGEQFF. The DNA of the CDR3 is TGTGCCAGCAGCCCGGGACTAGCGGGAGGGGAGCAGTTCTTC.

For the CDR3, the DNA is TGTGCCAGCAGCATACCCGGGACTAGGGCCTACGAGCAGTACTTC. Its translation is CASSIPGTRAYEQYF. V is TRBV7-2 and J is TRBJ2-7; 8 nucleotides match TRBD2. The CDR3 contains 15 residues. The V gene's germline CDR1 is SGHTA and CDR2 FQGNSA. V shed 5 bases, J shed 2 bases, and the junction held 8 bases outside the gene matches.

The chain links TRBV7-2 to TRBJ2-5; D ambiguous. CDR1 and CDR2 (germline): SGHTA, FQGNSA. Trimming took off 1 base at V and 3 bases at J, with 6 bases between the two ends. This CDR3 spans 13 amino acids. The CDR3 protein is CASSLGPEETQYF. As DNA, the CDR3 is TGTGCCAGCAGCTTAGGGCCCGAAGAGACCCAGTACTTC.